This record concerns one T cell receptor (beta chain) sequence. Germline and junction disagree at one end, which may indicate a read error. Germline V lookup: CDR1 SQVTM, CDR2 ANQGSEA. The CDR3 extends over 15 amino acids. Axillary draining lymph nodes of breast cancer patients supplied the node samples. TCRdb re-called the multiplex PCR reads with MiXCR, one entry per CDR3 protein. Of 200,000 to 300,000 distinct CDR3 sequences in the sample, around 30% were seen once. This sample stems from a study of breast tumors, draining lymph nodes, adjacent tissues. This chain joins TRBV29-1 and TRBJ2-3; weak D call: TRBD1 (6 bases). This receptor was obtained from a female donor with breast cancer. Some clones in this sample may be carry-over from other donors' samples. The sequenced sample was axillary lymph node tissue. The CDR3, as DNA: TGCAGCGTTGAGCTTGGGCAGGGGAACACAAATACGCAGTATTTT. The encoded protein is CSVELGQGNTNTQYF.